The 11 T cell receptor beta chains below were found in one sample sequenced in a study of T-cell memory formation after mild COVID-19. TCRdb itself ran the 5' RACE reads through MiXCR, one entry per CDR3 protein. The repertoire holds more than 250,000 distinct CDR3 sequences, with 15% to 20% as singletons. The source material was PBMCs or a T cell subset sorted from them (not recorded which). These receptors all stem from a man aged 18 to 29 who had mild COVID-19 (a few samples of this study predate the infection). Cell type and time point are not known.

The chain has TRBV12-2 and TRBJ2-7; TRBD1 is the table's D call and was not checked against the DNA. TRBV12-2 is a known pseudogene. This CDR3 region has 16 residues. CDR3 coding DNA: TGTGCAAGTCGCTTAGCGAACTCCCGGGCTTCCTCCGAGCAGTACGTC. This gives the protein CASRLANSRASSEQYV.

Only a few counts were recorded for this clonotype. The chain uses TRBV7-2 and TRBJ2-5; D tentatively fits TRBD1 or TRBD2 (5 bases each). Germline CDR1 reads SGHTA; CDR2 reads FQGNSA. The CDR3 covers 15 residues. V was cut by 4 bases and J by 2 bases, with 14 bases left in between. CDR3 nucleotides: TGTGCCAGCAGCTCCCACGAGGGACGGCAAGAGACCCAGTACTTC. It translates to CASSSHEGRQETQYF.

The chain employs TRBV28 and TRBJ2-7; D may be TRBD1 (6 bases). Trimming took off 8 bases at V and 6 bases at J, with 17 bases between the two ends. CDR3 length: 13 amino acids. Germline V gene lookup returns CDR1 MDHEN and CDR2 SYDVKM. The CDR3 nucleotides are TGTGCCAGCGTGACAGGTGATTTTAGCGAGCAGTACTTC. Translated: CASVTGDFSEQYF.

The chain employs TRBV11-3 and TRBJ2-4, with a weak D call TRBD1 (6 bases). The CDR3 is made up of 13 amino acids. The V and J ends lost 5 bases and 5 bases respectively, with 10 bases between them. The germline V gene encodes CDR1 SGHNT and CDR2 YENEEA. CDR3: CASSLGQQNIQYF. The CDR3 nucleotides read TGTGCCAGCAGCCTTGGACAGCAAAACATTCAGTACTTC. Looking up the rest from reference TRBV11-3 and TRBJ2-4 gives the full variable domain: EAGVVQSPRYKIIEKKQPVAFWCNPISGHNTLYWYLQNLGQGPELLIRYENEEAVDDSQLPKDRFSAERLKGVDSTLKIQPAELGDSAVYLCASSLGQQNIQYFGAGTRLSVL.

J is TRBJ2-3 and V is TRBV4-2; 8 bases agree with TRBD2. The CDR3 sequence is 12 residues long. Looked up from germline, CDR1 is LGHNA and CDR2 is YNFKEQ. V shed 1 base, J shed 14 bases, and the junction held 5 bases outside the gene matches. The CDR3 loop is CASSQVGGGRYF. The CDR3 DNA sequence: TGTGCCAGCAGCCAAGTCGGGGGGGGGCGGTATTTT.

The J gene is TRBJ2-3, the V gene TRBV7-2, with TRBD2 identical over 9 bases. Germline CDR1 reads SGHTA; CDR2 reads FQGNSA. With 2 bases clipped from V and 2 bases from J, the junction kept 2 bases outside the gene matches. The CDR3 covers 15 residues. CDR3 DNA sequence: TGTGCCAGCAGCTTACTAGCGGGGTTCACAGATACGCAGTATTTT. Translating gives CASSLLAGFTDTQYF.

This clonotype was seen only a few times. This CDR3 reads CAIEDRNYNEQFF. CDR3 coding DNA: TGTGCCATCGAGGATAGAAACTACAATGAGCAGTTCTTC. V usage is TRBV7-2 and J usage is TRBJ2-1; no reliable D call. The CDR3 has 13 amino acids. CDR1 and CDR2 (germline): SGHTA, FQGNSA. Trimming left V 10 bases short and J 3 bases short, with 13 bases between.

This clonotype was observed many times. J is TRBJ2-7 and V is TRBV7-8, with TRBD1 matching over 7 bases. Germline trimming cut 5 bases from V and 2 bases from J; bases unmatched to any gene: 9. CDR3 length equals 15 residues. Germline values: CDR1 SGHVS, CDR2 FQNEAQ. The CDR3 bases are TGTGCCAGCAGCCCCCCCCACAGGGGCACCTACGAGCAGTACGTC. Protein sequence: CASSPPHRGTYEQYV.

This clonotype came up a few times. The chain uses TRBV4-1 and TRBJ1-2; possibly TRBD1 for D (5 bases). Deletions cut 3 bases from V and 10 bases from J, with 9 bases between. This CDR3 has 11 amino acids. CDR1 MGHRA and CDR2 YSYEKL come from the germline V gene. The CDR3 here is CASSQGLNYTF. For the CDR3, the DNA is TGCGCCAGCAGCCAGGGGCTTAACTACACCTTC.

This clonotype was detected only a few times. The chain carries TRBV18 and TRBJ2-2; D remains ambiguous. V shed 1 base and J shed 0 bases, with 6 bases lying between them. This CDR3 region has 15 residues. From germline, CDR1 is KGHSH and CDR2 LQKENI. The CDR3 bases are TGTGCCAGCTCACCACAGGGTTCGAACACCGGGGAGCTGTTTTTT. It yields the protein CASSPQGSNTGELFF.

The V gene is TRBV5-1, the J gene TRBJ1-1, with a possible D match to TRBD1 (6 bases). CDR3 size: 14 residues. CDR1 and CDR2 from the germline V gene are SGHRS and YFSETQ. V shed 4 bases and J shed 0 bases, with 10 bases lying between them. The CDR3 sequence: CASSRTEVNTEAFF. The CDR3 DNA sequence: TGCGCCAGCAGCCGGACAGAGGTGAACACTGAAGCTTTCTTT.